This T cell receptor (beta chain) emerged from a study of sequential checkpoint blockade in melanoma. Study context: After both sequences, patients received maintenance nivolumab.

The CDR3 loop spans 15 amino acids. Germline CDR1 is LGHNA and CDR2 is YSLEER. The ends lost 1 base at V and 2 bases at J; junction bases unmatched: 0. Treatment defined: randomized to nivolumab then ipilimumab (arm A) or the reverse (arm B). Sorted cells were live CD3+CD8+, lacking CD19 and CD56, from PBMCs. The assay was immunoSEQ multiplex PCR, and TCRdb's table has in-frame clones only and misses some. The repertoire holds roughly 18,000 clones, with around 63% as singletons. The sample was CD8+ T cells sorted from blood (inferred from file names), taken from a patient given nivolumab and ipilimumab in sequence. The sequence derives from a human donor with melanoma. The chain employs TRBV4-3 and TRBJ2-7, with 12 bases fitting TRBD2. CDR3 protein: CASSQGLAGAYEQYF. CDR3 DNA sequence: TGCGCCAGCAGCCAAGGACTAGCGGGAGCCTACGAGCAGTACTTC.